This TCR beta chain originates from a study of cytomegalovirus exposure and HLA in healthy donors. Overall study results and limits: Later examination showed HLA-associated TCR beta chains had greater clonal expansion than equally common others. According to a later analysis, donors in an Asian-associated ancestry cluster reportedly had fewer N-insertions than the approximately 620-donor mean.

Donors showed nominal health when sampled, although they likely had unrecorded immune exposures. V was cut by 4 bases and J by 2 bases, with 14 bases left in between. This CDR3 spans 15 amino acids. The germline V gene has CDR1 SGHTS and CDR2 YDEGEE. Regarding this clone: Its antigen remains unknown.

With 60 Vbeta and 13 Jbeta primers, the PCR was carried out. Assay used: immunoSEQ multiplex PCR; TCRdb lists only in-frame clones, some missing. The sample lists about 140,000 clones; around 85% were seen once. This chain connects TRBV5-8 to TRBJ2-3; tentative D call: TRBD1 (6 bases). This clonotype was sampled from a female donor in good health and CMV-seronegative. Sequencing input: PBMCs. CDR3 amino acids: CASSLQGLITDTQYF. CDR3 bases: TGTGCCAGCAGCCTACAGGGCCTGATCACAGATACGCAGTATTTT.